This TCR beta chain derives from a study of blood T cell repertoires in COVID-19. Study as a whole: T cells, B-cell-depleted T cells, or PBMCs supplied cDNA or gDNA.

Only in-frame clones appear in the TCRdb table, and some are missing; sequencing was by immunoSEQ multiplex PCR. The sample records roughly 190,000 clones, approximately 86% being singletons. Participants were aged roughly 18 to 100 years from about 25 US areas. Two negative PCRs, clearance, or symptom resolution had been documented for recovered Cohort 3 donors. Material for sequencing was PBMCs or T cells enriched from blood (not recorded which). The sequence came from a woman aged 25-40 years who had recovered from COVID-19.

CDR3 nucleotide sequence: TGTGCCAGTAATCGTGCGCCGAGTGACTTTGGCTACACCTTC. This encodes CASNRAPSDFGYTF. The chain uses TRBV19 and TRBJ1-2; the D is unclear. The germline V gene encodes CDR1 LNHDA and CDR2 SQIVND (reference sequence). The CDR3 spans 14 residues. V was trimmed by 7 bases and J by 7 bases, leaving 19 bases between them.